These 24 T cell receptor beta chains were all obtained from the same sample, sequenced in a study of control samples from healthy donors and cancer patients. The method was immunoSEQ multiplex PCR; TCRdb's version includes in-frame clones alone and lacks a portion of them. Of about 73,000 clones listed, roughly 94% are singletons. Sequenced sample: blood. All receptors come from a woman between 35 and 50 years old in good health.

This clone was seen only once. This sequence joins TRBV9 and TRBJ1-2, with D perhaps matching TRBD1 (6 bases). The CDR3 sequence is 13 residues long. V was pared by 4 bases and J by 2 bases, with 9 bases between. CDR1 and CDR2 from the germline V gene are SGDLS and YYNGEE. The CDR3: CASSSGANYGYTF. Here the CDR3 DNA reads TGTGCCAGCAGCTCAGGGGCCAACTATGGCTACACCTTC.

The chain is built from TRBV5-1 and TRBJ1-1; D may be TRBD1 (5 bases). The CDR3 is 15 amino acids. V was shortened by 4 bases and J by 1 base, with 14 bases between the two germline ends. CDR1 is SGHRS and CDR2 is YFSETQ in the germline V gene. The DNA of the CDR3 is TGCGCCAGCAGCCTATGGGGCAACACGAACACTGAAGCTTTCTTT. Residues: CASSLWGNTNTEAFF.

The V gene is TRBV6-1, the J gene TRBJ2-7; D is ambiguous. The V gene's germline CDR1 is MNHNS and CDR2 SASEGT. This CDR3 region has 13 residues. The germline V and J ends were trimmed by 1 base and 3 bases, with 7 bases remaining between them. Written as DNA, the CDR3 is TGTGCCAGCAGTGAAGTAGTTGGCTACGAGCAGTACTTC. It translates to CASSEVVGYEQYF.

The CDR3 DNA reads TGTGCCAGCTCACCGCAGGGGGCGGAGGGCTACACCTTC. Its protein product is CASSPQGAEGYTF. The chain joins TRBV18 to TRBJ1-2, with 8 bases that match TRBD1. This CDR3 is built from 13 residues. J lost 8 bases, V lost 3 bases, and 5 bases had no gene match. Germline assignment: CDR1 KGHSH and CDR2 LQKENI.

This clone has a single count. The V gene is TRBV5-1, the J gene TRBJ1-1, with D possibly being TRBD1 (5 bases). Per the germline V gene, CDR1 is SGHRS and CDR2 is YFSETQ. The CDR3 spans 16 residues. The ends were cut back, 4 bases at V and 0 bases at J, with 16 bases in the middle. The CDR3 protein is CASSRTTGRMNTEAFF. CDR3 in DNA: TGCGCCAGCAGCCGCACAACGGGACGGATGAACACTGAAGCTTTCTTT.

The chain combines TRBV18 with TRBJ2-4; TRBD1 aligns across 10 bases. Germline CDR1 is KGHSH and CDR2 is LQKENI. The CDR3 loop spans 19 amino acids. V shed 1 base and J 0 bases; nucleotides not matched to a gene: 9. Written as DNA, the CDR3 is TGTGCCAGCTCACCACTCCCGACAGGGGGCGCCCCAGCCAAAAACATTCAGTACTTC. Its protein product is CASSPLPTGGAPAKNIQYF.

The gene calls are TRBV7-8 and TRBJ2-7; D ambiguous. The CDR3 loop spans 13 amino acids. V was trimmed by 3 bases and J by 7 bases, leaving 13 bases between them. CDR1 and CDR2 from the germline V gene are SGHVS and FQNEAQ. CDR3 sequence: CASSFYQTLEQYF. The CDR3 nucleotides read TGTGCCAGCAGCTTCTATCAGACTTTAGAGCAGTACTTC. The full variable domain, in which reference TRBV7-8 and TRBJ2-7 provide the parts outside the CDR3, is GAGVSQSPRYKVAKRGQDVALRCDPISGHVSLFWYQQALGQGPEFLTYFQNEAQLDKSGLPSDRFFAERPEGSVSTLKIQRTQQEDSAVYLCASSFYQTLEQYFGPGTRLTVT.

A single count supports this clone. This chain's CDR3 is CASLRGPSGNTIYF. The CDR3 nucleotides read TGTGCCAGCCTGAGGGGCCCCTCTGGAAACACCATATATTTT. The chain recombines TRBV6-5 with TRBJ1-3; the D gene is possibly TRBD1 (5 bases). V was pared by 8 bases and J by 0 bases, with 11 bases between. CDR1 MNHEY and CDR2 SVGAGI come from the germline V gene. This CDR3 has 14 amino acids.

The gene calls are TRBV6-2 or TRBV6-3 and TRBJ2-5; 7 nucleotides agree with TRBD1. With 5 bases clipped from V and 3 bases from J, the junction kept 6 bases outside the gene matches. There are 14 residues in the CDR3. The germline V gene has CDR1 MNHEY and CDR2 SVGEGT. The CDR3 DNA sequence: TGTGCCAGCAGTGACCCGACAGGGAAAGAGACCCAGTACTTC. Protein: CASSDPTGKETQYF.

This chain joins TRBV2 and TRBJ1-5; weak D call: TRBD1 (5 bases). This CDR3 is built from 13 residues. V was shortened by 6 bases and J by 5 bases, with 11 bases between the two germline ends. Per germline, CDR1 SNHLY and CDR2 FYNNEI. CDR3 in amino acids: CASSVGADQPQHF. DNA for the CDR3: TGTGCCAGCAGCGTCGGGGCAGATCAGCCCCAGCATTTT.

J is TRBJ2-7 and V is TRBV5-6; 9 bases align to TRBD1. CDR3 length equals 13 residues. The V segment lost 7 bases and the J segment 2 bases; nucleotides outside the gene matches: 4. Germline lookup yields CDR1 SGHDT and CDR2 YYEEEE. CDR3 protein: CASQRDRAYEQYF. In DNA, the CDR3 is TGTGCCAGCCAACGGGACAGGGCCTACGAGCAGTACTTC.

This CDR3 is CASSPLGISEELFF. The CDR3 DNA is TGTGCCAGCAGTCCACTTGGGATTTCGGAGGAGCTGTTTTTT. The chain is built from TRBV27 and TRBJ2-2; D unresolved. The CDR3 has 14 residues. The ends were cut back, 5 bases at V and 10 bases at J, with 17 bases in the middle. In germline, CDR1 is MNHEY, CDR2 SMNVEV (reference sequence).

The chain couples TRBV29-1 to TRBJ2-7; D ambiguous. The V end was cut by 5 bases, the J end by 1 base, with 9 bases between. CDR3 length: 12 residues. Germline V gene data show CDR1 as SQVTM and CDR2 as ANQGSEA. This CDR3 reads CSVYGASYEQYF. The CDR3 DNA is TGCAGCGTTTATGGAGCTTCCTACGAGCAGTACTTC.

The V call is TRBV10-3, the J call TRBJ2-1; weak D call: TRBD1 (5 bases). The CDR3 length is 14 residues. V was trimmed by 5 bases and J by 1 base, leaving 9 bases between them. The germline V gene encodes CDR1 ENHRY and CDR2 SYGVKD. CDR3 coding DNA: TGTGCCATCAGTCAGGGAAATTCCTACAATGAGCAGTTCTTC. It is translated as CAISQGNSYNEQFF.

The DNA for the CDR3 is TGTGCCAGTAGTATTTTTCATGGAGGGGGAGGTGGGTCAACCACGTTGGATGGCAATCAGCCCCAGCATTTT. Translated, it gives CASSIFHGGGGGSTTLDGNQPQHF. V usage is TRBV19 and J usage is TRBJ1-5; a possible D gene is TRBD1 (6 bases). CDR1 and CDR2 (germline): LNHDA, SQIVND (reference sequence). The V end was cut by 3 bases, the J end by 2 bases, with 38 bases between. This CDR3 is built from 24 residues. The full variable domain, its missing parts supplied by reference TRBV19 and TRBJ1-5, is DGGITQSPKYLFRKEGQNVTLSCEQNLNHDAMYWYRQDPGQGLRLIYYSQIVNDFQKGDIAEGYSVSREKKESFPLTVTSAQKNPTAFYLCASSIFHGGGGGSTTLDGNQPQHFGDGTRLSIL.

The V gene is TRBV6-2 or TRBV6-3, the J gene TRBJ1-6, with D maybe TRBD1 (6 bases). The CDR3 has 12 residues. The germline V gene has CDR1 MNHEY and CDR2 SVGEGT. V lost 4 bases and J 16 bases, leaving 14 bases between the germline ends. The CDR3, as DNA: TGTGCCAGCAGTTCCCCAGGGGCTAGACTCCACTTT. Protein product: CASSSPGARLHF.

A few counts support this clone. V and J are TRBV7-9 and TRBJ1-2, with D perhaps TRBD1 (5 bases). With 2 bases removed from V and 3 bases from J, the gap between germline ends came to 22 bases. CDR1 is SEHNR, CDR2 FQNEAQ, per germline (reference sequence). This CDR3 contains 18 residues. The CDR3: CASSLFPIPGAGDYGYTF. The CDR3 nucleotides read TGTGCCAGCAGCTTATTCCCGATTCCCGGGGCGGGAGACTATGGCTACACCTTC.

The genes are TRBV6-5 and TRBJ1-4, with D possibly TRBD1 on 6 matching bases. Trimming cost V 7 bases and J 3 bases, with 12 bases left between them. The CDR3 consists of 14 residues. The germline V gene has CDR1 MNHEY and CDR2 SVGAGI. Here the CDR3 reads CASTHRAPNEKLFF. The CDR3 DNA reads TGTGCCAGCACCCACAGGGCTCCTAATGAAAAACTGTTTTTT.

The chain uses TRBV5-4 and TRBJ1-2; 8 bases match TRBD1. The CDR3 loop spans 13 amino acids. After removal of 9 bases from V and 1 base from J, the junction contained 5 bases not matched to a gene. Per germline, CDR1 SGHNT and CDR2 YYREEE (reference sequence). CDR3: CATRGQGNYGYTF. For the CDR3, the DNA is TGTGCCACCCGTGGACAGGGTAACTATGGCTACACCTTC. The full variable domain, in which reference TRBV5-4 and TRBJ1-2 provide the parts outside the CDR3, is ETGVTQSPTHLIKTRGQQVTLRCSSQSGHNTVSWYQQALGQGPQFIFQYYREEENGRGNFPPRFSGLQFPNYSSELNVNALELDDSALYLCATRGQGNYGYTFGSGTRLTVV.

The chain uses TRBV28 and TRBJ1-2, with D maybe TRBD1 (5 bases). Germline V gene lookup returns CDR1 MDHEN and CDR2 SYDVKM. V gave up 3 bases and J gave up 10 bases, with 15 bases separating them. This CDR3 comprises 13 residues. Here the CDR3 reads CASSLGDFIVYTF. CDR3 nucleotides: TGTGCCAGCAGTTTGGGGGACTTTATTGTCTACACCTTC.

The rearrangement joins TRBV7-9 to TRBJ1-1; D might be TRBD1 (5 bases). V lost 3 bases, J lost 2 bases, and 10 bases lay in between. CDR1 and CDR2 (germline): SEHNR, FQNEAQ (reference sequence). CDR3 size: 14 residues. CDR3 bases: TGTGCCAGCAGCTTCCAGGGAGGTAACACTGAAGCTTTCTTT. Protein: CASSFQGGNTEAFF.

This chain uses TRBV19 with TRBJ2-1; 7 bases match TRBD2. The germline gives CDR1 LNHDA, CDR2 SQIVND (reference sequence). V trimming: 0 bases; J trimming: 2 bases; junction bases outside the gene matches: 1. The CDR3 runs 15 residues. The CDR3 sequence: CASSIELATYNEQFF. Here the CDR3 DNA reads TGTGCCAGTAGTATAGAACTAGCGACCTACAATGAGCAGTTCTTC.

The J gene is TRBJ1-5, the V gene TRBV10-3, with D perhaps TRBD1 (5 bases). The CDR3 covers 14 residues. The V and J ends lost 3 bases and 9 bases respectively, with 15 bases between them. Looked up from germline, CDR1 is ENHRY and CDR2 is SYGVKD. CDR3 sequence: CAISDEGAGWPQHF. The DNA of the CDR3 is TGTGCCATCAGTGATGAAGGGGCAGGTTGGCCCCAGCATTTT.

V and J are TRBV4-1 and TRBJ2-5; 7 nucleotides agree with TRBD2. Germline V CDR1 and CDR2: MGHRA, YSYEKL. The CDR3 covers 15 residues. V lost 3 bases to trimming and J lost 2 bases; unmatched junction nucleotides: 6. The CDR3 bases are TGCGCCAGCAGCCAGCCCCCGGGAGGACAAGAGACCCAGTACTTC. This codes for CASSQPPGGQETQYF.